Each of the 26 T cell receptor beta chains below was sequenced from the same sample in a study of identical twins. TCRdb analysed the 5' RACE reads with MiXCR anew, one entry per CDR3 protein. The sample lists approximately 680,000 distinct CDR3 sequences, less than 9% occurring once. The same data also contributed to another study, on yellow fever vaccine responses in identical twins.

The sample was PBMCs. All receptors derive from a woman under 30 in good health.

The gene calls are TRBV12-3 or TRBV12-4 and TRBJ2-1; D is tentatively TRBD1 or TRBD2 (6 bases each). The CDR3 has 11 amino acids. V lost 5 bases and J 11 bases, leaving 10 bases between the germline ends. DNA for the CDR3: TGTGCCAGCAGTCCGGGGGCCCAGCAGTTCTTC. Protein product: CASSPGAQQFF.

The J gene is TRBJ2-1, the V gene TRBV20-1, with D possibly TRBD1 on 6 matching bases. This CDR3 contains 15 residues. The V gene lost 4 bases and the J gene lost 3 bases, with 16 bases spanning the gap. Germline CDR1 DFQATT, CDR2 SNEGSKA (reference sequence). This chain's CDR3 is CSATPGTKNYNEQFF. In DNA, the CDR3 is TGCAGTGCTACCCCCGGGACAAAAAACTACAATGAGCAGTTCTTC.

This chain connects TRBV24-1 to TRBJ2-1; 9 nucleotides align to TRBD2. In germline, CDR1 is KGHDR, CDR2 SFDVKD. The ends lost 12 bases at V and 6 bases at J; junction bases unmatched: 8. CDR3 size: 13 residues. CDR3 bases: TGTGCCGCCGGGACTAGCTTGGTCAATGAGCAGTTCTTC. Translating gives CAAGTSLVNEQFF.

The chain carries TRBV9 and TRBJ2-7, with 7 bases identical to TRBD2. The J segment lost 5 bases and the V segment lost 3 bases, leaving 14 bases of the junction unmatched. Looked up from germline, CDR1 is SGDLS and CDR2 is YYNGEE. This CDR3 is built from 16 residues. DNA of the CDR3: TGTGCCAGCAGCGCGAATCCTGGCGGGAGCATCCACGAGCAGTACTTC. This sequence encodes CASSANPGGSIHEQYF.

This clonotype has at least ten counts. The genes are TRBV12-3 or TRBV12-4 and TRBJ1-1; TRBD1 might be the D (5 bases). Trimming cost V 1 base and J 4 bases, with 10 bases left between them. The CDR3 contains 14 residues. CDR3 bases: TGTGCCAGCAGTTTAGGACAGTTTAGCACTGAAGCTTTCTTT. Translation gives CASSLGQFSTEAFF.

CDR3 sequence: CATNLGQTLQETQYF. DNA for the CDR3: TGTGCCACCAACCTGGGACAGACCCTACAAGAGACCCAGTACTTC. This chain connects TRBV12-3 or TRBV12-4 to TRBJ2-5; TRBD1 matches at 7 bases. Trimming at V came to 10 bases and at J to 2 bases, leaving 13 bases not matched to a gene. The CDR3 has 15 residues.

This clonotype was seen ten or more times. V gene TRBV12-3 or TRBV12-4 combines with J gene TRBJ2-1; TRBD2 agrees at 8 bases. The V segment lost 7 bases and the J segment 4 bases; nucleotides outside the gene matches: 6. The CDR3 spans 14 residues. The CDR3, as DNA: TGTGCCAGCACTTTCGGGGGGGCGTACAATGAGCAGTTCTTC. As protein: CASTFGGAYNEQFF.

The J gene is TRBJ2-2, the V gene TRBV9; 11 nucleotides match TRBD2. The CDR3 totals 17 residues. V dropped 0 bases and J dropped 3; count of bases not matched to a gene: 4. The V gene's germline CDR1 is SGDLS and CDR2 YYNGEE. The CDR3 is CASSVATSGSYTGELFF. The CDR3 region has the DNA TGTGCCAGCAGCGTAGCCACTAGCGGGAGCTACACCGGGGAGCTGTTTTTT.

V is TRBV28 and J is TRBJ2-3; no reliable D call. The germline V gene has CDR1 MDHEN and CDR2 SYDVKM. The CDR3 has 15 amino acids. V was trimmed by 2 bases and J by 0 bases, leaving 9 bases between them. CDR3 sequence: CASSLNRHSTDTQYF. The CDR3 DNA is TGTGCCAGCAGTTTAAATCGGCACAGCACAGATACGCAGTATTTT.

This clonotype was observed a handful of times. The chain couples TRBV29-1 to TRBJ2-5, with 10 bases that match TRBD1. Trimming cost V 7 bases and J 9 bases; bases outside gene matches: 14. In germline, CDR1 is SQVTM, CDR2 ANQGSEA. The CDR3 has 14 amino acids. In DNA form, the CDR3 reads TGCAGCGGAATCCGGGACAGGGGACCATCGGCCCAGTACTTC. It yields the protein CSGIRDRGPSAQYF.

The rearrangement links TRBV7-9 to TRBJ1-2; 7 nucleotides align to TRBD1. Germline lookup yields CDR1 SEHNR and CDR2 FQNEAQ (reference sequence). The V segment lost 1 base and the J segment 6 bases; nucleotides outside the gene matches: 8. This CDR3 spans 15 amino acids. CDR3 region: CASSLDPGGKDGYTF. The DNA for the CDR3 is TGTGCCAGCAGCTTAGACCCAGGGGGGAAGGATGGCTACACCTTC.

The chain joins TRBV5-1 to TRBJ2-3, with 14 bases fitting TRBD2. V gave up 4 bases and J gave up 5 bases; unmatched junction bases: 6. This CDR3 spans 16 amino acids. Looked up from germline, CDR1 is SGHRS and CDR2 is YFSETQ. The CDR3 coding sequence is TGCGCCAGCAGCCCGCCGGGACTAGCGGGGGTAGATACGCAGTATTTT. Translation: CASSPPGLAGVDTQYF. Combining the CDR3 with reference TRBV5-1 and TRBJ2-3 gives the whole variable domain KAGVTQTPRYLIKTRGQQVTLSCSPISGHRSVSWYQQTPGQGLQFLFEYFSETQRNKGNFPGRFSGRQFSNSRSEMNVSTLELGDSALYLCASSPPGLAGVDTQYFGPGTRLTVL.

For the CDR3, the DNA is TGTGCCACCAGCAGAGATTCTCAGGGCGAAACCCAGTACTTC. Amino acids: CATSRDSQGETQYF. The rearrangement joins TRBV15 to TRBJ2-5, with a possible D match to TRBD1 (5 bases). There are 14 residues in the CDR3. Between the trimmed V and J ends, which lost 0 bases and 8 bases, there was a span of 13 bases. CDR1 is LNHNV and CDR2 is YYDKDF in the germline V gene (reference sequence).

This clonotype was detected a few times. The chain recombines TRBV18 with TRBJ2-7, with unresolved D. The V end was cut by 0 bases, the J end by 0 bases, with 9 bases between. This CDR3 spans 15 amino acids. The germline gives CDR1 KGHSH, CDR2 LQKENI. CDR3 nucleotides: TGTGCCAGCTCACCACCTATAGAGAGCTCCTACGAGCAGTACTTC. Translating it yields CASSPPIESSYEQYF.

The genes are TRBV15 and TRBJ2-5; 9 nucleotides agree with TRBD2. With V trimmed by 1 base and J by 1 base, 4 bases remained unmatched. CDR1 LNHNV and CDR2 YYDKDF come from the germline V gene (reference sequence). The CDR3 has 16 amino acids. Here the CDR3 DNA reads TGTGCCACCAGCAGAGGGCCTAGCGGGGCCCAAGAGACCCAGTACTTC. This codes for CATSRGPSGAQETQYF.

This clonotype has more than one count but fewer than ten. The chain employs TRBV20-1 and TRBJ2-7; D unresolved. Germline V gene sequence: CDR1 DFQATT, CDR2 SNEGSKA (reference sequence). This CDR3 has 16 amino acids. V dropped 1 base and J dropped 3 bases, with 19 bases sitting between them. CDR3 amino acids: CSARGSGPAAVYEQYV. CDR3 nucleotides: TGCAGTGCTAGAGGTTCCGGGCCAGCCGCTGTCTACGAGCAGTACGTC.

The V and J genes are TRBV11-2 and TRBJ1-1, with D possibly matching TRBD1 (5 bases). Per the germline V gene, CDR1 is SGHAT and CDR2 is FQNNGV. This CDR3 is built from 14 residues. V gave up 4 bases and J gave up 10 bases, with 19 bases separating them. The CDR3 DNA reads TGTGCCAGCAGCTCCGGTGGGCGGGGCGGGGGAGCTTTCTTT. Translating gives CASSSGGRGGGAFF.

This clonotype was recorded many times. The gene calls are TRBV29-1 and TRBJ2-7, with 9 bases aligning to TRBD1. From germline, CDR1 is SQVTM and CDR2 ANQGSEA. Losses at the gene ends were 2 bases for V and 4 bases for J; bases not matched to a gene: 6. The CDR3 extends over 14 amino acids. The CDR3, as DNA: TGCAGCGTTGAACTAGACAGGGGGTCGTACGAGCAGTACTTC. Its protein is CSVELDRGSYEQYF.

This clonotype was counted many times. This chain joins TRBV10-1 and TRBJ1-3, with a possible D match to TRBD1 (6 bases). Per germline, CDR1 WNHNN and CDR2 SYGVQD (reference sequence). The V end was cut by 3 bases, the J end by 2 bases, with 11 bases between. This CDR3 contains 15 residues. The CDR3 nucleotides read TGCGCCAGCAGTGATGGGACAAACACTGGAAACACCATATATTTT. This translates into CASSDGTNTGNTIYF.

V and J are TRBV7-9 and TRBJ2-1; 9 positions match TRBD1. There are 14 residues in the CDR3. Germline CDR1 is SEHNR and CDR2 is FQNEAQ (reference sequence). J was trimmed by 8 bases and V by 6 bases; bases with no gene match: 8. CDR3 region: CASRFRQGDDEQFF. DNA for the CDR3: TGTGCCAGCAGGTTCCGACAGGGGGATGATGAGCAGTTCTTC.

A few counts support this clonotype. The V and J genes are TRBV11-2 and TRBJ2-3; 7 bases align to TRBD2. The CDR3 consists of 18 residues. V trimming: 2 bases; J trimming: 2 bases; junction bases outside the gene matches: 13. Germline lookup yields CDR1 SGHAT and CDR2 FQNNGV. In nucleotides, the CDR3 is TGTGCCAGCAGCTTAAGTCCCATTAAGCGGGGCCCCACAGATACGCAGTATTTT. This sequence encodes CASSLSPIKRGPTDTQYF. The complete variable domain, with remaining parts taken from reference TRBV11-2 and TRBJ2-3, reads EAGVAQSPRYKIIEKRQSVAFWCNPISGHATLYWYQQILGQGPKLLIQFQNNGVVDDSQLPKDRFSAERLKGVDSTLKIQPAKLEDSAVYLCASSLSPIKRGPTDTQYFGPGTRLTVL.

In this sample, this clonotype turned up many times. The rearrangement links TRBV5-1 to TRBJ2-1, with 7 nucleotides matching TRBD2. CDR1 SGHRS and CDR2 YFSETQ come from the germline V gene. V was pared by 4 bases and J by 3 bases, with 10 bases of the junction left unmatched. The CDR3 sequence is 16 residues long. CDR3 coding DNA: TGCGCCAGCAGCCCCGACCGACTAGCCCTCTACAATGAGCAGTTCTTC. Residues: CASSPDRLALYNEQFF.

The chain is built from TRBV28 and TRBJ2-7, with 7 nucleotides matching TRBD1. CDR1 and CDR2 from the germline V gene are MDHEN and SYDVKM. The CDR3 contains 13 residues. The V segment lost 6 bases and the J segment 3 bases; nucleotides outside the gene matches: 5. The CDR3 sequence is CASRRGQFYEQYF. CDR3 sequence (DNA): TGTGCCAGCAGACGGGGACAGTTCTACGAGCAGTACTTC.

The chain employs TRBV20-1 and TRBJ1-2, with D perhaps matching TRBD1 (6 bases). The CDR3 spans 12 residues. CDR1 and CDR2 from the germline V gene are DFQATT and SNEGSKA (reference sequence). V shed 2 bases and J shed 8 bases, with 12 bases lying between them. CDR3: CSARLGGGGYTF. The CDR3 DNA reads TGCAGTGCTAGATTGGGGGGCGGCGGCTACACCTTC.

This clonotype was counted between two and nine times. The genes are TRBV19 and TRBJ2-5; no firm D call. This CDR3 region has 14 residues. V was shortened by 0 bases and J by 5 bases, with 10 bases between the two germline ends. From germline, CDR1 is LNHDA and CDR2 SQIVND (reference sequence). CDR3 nucleotides: TGTGCCAGTAGTATAGATTCCGGGTGGGAGACCCAGTACTTC. Its translation: CASSIDSGWETQYF.

At least ten counts were recorded for this clonotype. The V call is TRBV20-1, the J call TRBJ2-7; 7 positions agree with TRBD2. Germline-derived CDR1 and CDR2 are DFQATT and SNEGSKA (reference sequence). The V gene end was trimmed by 2 bases and the J gene end by 7 bases; junction bases not matched to a gene: 11. CDR3 length: 14 amino acids. The CDR3 loop reads CSARRAGTEGEQYF. CDR3 coding DNA: TGCAGTGCTAGAAGAGCGGGAACGGAAGGGGAGCAGTACTTC.